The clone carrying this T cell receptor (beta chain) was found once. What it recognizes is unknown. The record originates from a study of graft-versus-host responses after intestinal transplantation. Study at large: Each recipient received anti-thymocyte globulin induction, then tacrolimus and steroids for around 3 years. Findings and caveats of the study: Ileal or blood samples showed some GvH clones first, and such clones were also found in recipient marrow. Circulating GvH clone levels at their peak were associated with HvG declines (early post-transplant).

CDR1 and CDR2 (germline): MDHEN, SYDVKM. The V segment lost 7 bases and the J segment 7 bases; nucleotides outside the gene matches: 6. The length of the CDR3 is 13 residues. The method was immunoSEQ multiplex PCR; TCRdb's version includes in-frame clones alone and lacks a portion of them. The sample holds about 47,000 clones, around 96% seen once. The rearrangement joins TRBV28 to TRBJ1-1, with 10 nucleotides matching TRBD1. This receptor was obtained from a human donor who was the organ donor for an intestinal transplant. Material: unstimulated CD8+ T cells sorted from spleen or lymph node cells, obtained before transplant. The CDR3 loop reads CASTRQGAIEAFF. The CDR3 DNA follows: TGTGCCAGCACCCGACAGGGGGCCATTGAAGCTTTCTTT.